These 21 T cell receptor beta chains were sequenced from one sample in a study of identical twins. Each CDR3 protein is one row after TCRdb ran MiXCR on the 5' RACE reads. The data show some 1,700,000 distinct CDR3 sequences, under 35% seen once. The sample was cord blood. The source is a newborn girl in good health.

This clonotype has only a few counts. The chain joins TRBV12-3 or TRBV12-4 to TRBJ1-5; D may be TRBD1 (6 bases). CDR3 length: 14 amino acids. V lost 3 bases, J lost 7 bases, and 13 bases lay in between. The CDR3 nucleotides read TGTGCCAGCAGTTTCGGGAGGGGGGGACAGCCCCAGCATTTT. The encoded protein is CASSFGRGGQPQHF.

Points on this clonotype: With a much larger clone just one base away, this may be a read error. In this CDR3 the conserved last residue, phenylalanine or tryptophan, is missing, so a read error is likely. This sequence joins TRBV6-6 and TRBJ2-3; 13 positions agree with TRBD2. The germline gives CDR1 MNHNY, CDR2 SVGAGI (reference sequence). V was clipped by 6 bases and J by 5 bases; unmatched bases: 8. The CDR3 is 16 amino acids. The CDR3 DNA sequence: TGTGCCAGCAGGCTGACTAGCGGGAGGCTCGAAGATACGCAGTATTTA. Residues: CASRLTSGRLEDTQYL.

V gene TRBV4-1 combines with J gene TRBJ2-7; unclear D gene. Per the germline V gene, CDR1 is MGHRA and CDR2 is YSYEKL. This CDR3 is 15 amino acids long. The V end lost 1 base, the J end lost 0 bases, and 10 bases lay between the germline ends. This CDR3 is CASSQGPRYSYEQYF. Written as DNA, the CDR3 is TGCGCCAGCAGCCAAGGTCCGCGGTACTCCTACGAGCAGTACTTC.

This clonotype was found a few times. The rearrangement uses TRBV7-2 and TRBJ1-1, with 7 bases that match TRBD1. CDR3 length equals 15 residues. V lost 7 bases and J lost 0; bases outside the gene matches: 8. CDR1 and CDR2 (germline): SGHTA, FQGNSA. The DNA of the CDR3 is TGTGCCAGCAAACGGGACAGCGACATGAACACTGAAGCTTTCTTT. It codes for CASKRDSDMNTEAFF.

The V gene is TRBV12-3 or TRBV12-4, the J gene TRBJ2-4, with 9 bases aligning to TRBD1. The J call may be wrong; the DNA end is better matched by TRBJ2-5. This CDR3 region has 14 residues. In DNA form, the CDR3 reads TGTGCCAGCAGTTTCGGGGACAGGGCCGAGACCCAGTACTTC. Amino acid sequence: CASSFGDRAETQYF.

About this clonotype: Given a much more abundant clone one base away, this may be a read error. The chain employs TRBV5-1 and TRBJ2-5; 7 nucleotides line up with TRBD2. This CDR3 comprises 16 residues. The germline V gene has CDR1 SGHRS and CDR2 YFSETQ. Unmatched junction bases numbered 20, after V lost 4 bases and J lost 11 bases. The CDR3 DNA sequence: TGCGCCAGCAGCAATAACCCTAGCGGTTCGGGGAATGAGCAGTACTTC. Amino acid sequence: CASSNNPSGSGNEQYF.

The chain is built from TRBV6-2 or TRBV6-3 and TRBJ2-4; 13 bases are shared with TRBD2. The DNA matches TRBJ2-7 better at its end, which makes the J call doubtful. The CDR3 is 17 residues long. Looked up from germline, CDR1 is MNHEY and CDR2 is SVGEGT. The CDR3 loop reads CASSLTQLAGGPYEQYF. The CDR3 DNA reads TGTGCCAGCAGTTTAACTCAACTAGCGGGGGGGCCTTACGAGCAGTACTTC.

The chain is built from TRBV3-1 and TRBJ2-5; the D gene could be TRBD1 or TRBD2 (5 bases each). There are 14 residues in the CDR3. Trimming removed 0 bases at V and 5 bases at J, with 10 bases between. The V gene's germline CDR1 is LGHDT and CDR2 YNNKEL (reference sequence). The CDR3 region has the DNA TGTGCCAGCAGCCAAGACTGGGGGTCGGAGACCCAGTACTTC. Translation gives CASSQDWGSETQYF.

In its sample, this clonotype was seen a few times. The chain uses TRBV7-9 and TRBJ1-4; D unresolved. Germline CDR1 reads SEHNR; CDR2 reads FQNEAQ (reference sequence). The CDR3 loop spans 16 amino acids. V gave up 1 base and J gave up 4 bases, with 13 bases separating them. The CDR3 nucleotides read TGTGCCAGCAGCTTAGGAGTCGCCTCCTTTAATGAAAAACTGTTTTTT. It encodes CASSLGVASFNEKLFF.

V and J are TRBV20-1 and TRBJ2-1; tentative D call: TRBD2 (6 bases). TRBJ2-7 matches the DNA end more closely, so the J call is doubtful. Germline lookup yields CDR1 DFQATT and CDR2 SNEGSKA (reference sequence). The CDR3 spans 15 residues. The CDR3 spells CSARVGLPSYNEQYF. In DNA, the CDR3 is TGCAGTGCTAGAGTGGGACTCCCCTCCTACAATGAGCAGTACTTC.

The genes are TRBV12-3 or TRBV12-4 and TRBJ2-5; 9 nucleotides line up with TRBD2. Germline trimming cut 3 bases from V and 3 bases from J; bases unmatched to any gene: 5. The CDR3 extends over 15 amino acids. The DNA of the CDR3 is TGTGCCAGCAGTTTGGAGCCTAGCGGGAAAGAGACCCAGTACTTC. Protein sequence: CASSLEPSGKETQYF.

The V and J genes are TRBV5-6 and TRBJ1-1; tentative D call: TRBD1 (6 bases). Trimming left V 7 bases short and J 0 bases short, with 16 bases between. Germline V gene data show CDR1 as SGHDT and CDR2 as YYEEEE. CDR3 length: 15 residues. The CDR3 nucleotides read TGTGCCAGCGGCACGGGGGCGCGAGTGAACACTGAAGCTTTCTTT. Translating it yields CASGTGARVNTEAFF.

This clonotype has only one observation. The chain links TRBV7-2 to TRBJ1-1; D unclear. This CDR3 is 16 amino acids long. The V end was cut by 2 bases, the J end by 0 bases, with 13 bases between. Germline loops: CDR1 SGHTA, CDR2 FQGNSA. The CDR3 sequence is CASSLTSADMNTEAFF. The CDR3, as DNA: TGTGCCAGCAGCTTAACAAGCGCAGACATGAACACTGAAGCTTTCTTT. Supplemented by reference TRBV7-2 and TRBJ1-1, the full variable domain reads GAGVSQSPSNKVTEKGKDVELRCDPISGHTALYWYRQSLGQGLEFLIYFQGNSAPDKSGLPSDRFSAERTGGSVSTLTIQRTQQEDSAVYLCASSLTSADMNTEAFFGQGTRLTVV.

For this clonotype: The junction and the germline gene differ at one end; a read error may be behind it. The V and J genes are TRBV6-6 and TRBJ2-4, with TRBD1 identical over 8 bases. Germline-derived CDR1 and CDR2 are MNHNY and SVGAGI (reference sequence). The CDR3 consists of 14 residues. Here the CDR3 reads CAGSYTGGKNIQYF. The DNA for the CDR3 is TGTGCCGGCAGTTATACAGGGGGAAAAAACATTCAGTACTTC.

V gene TRBV5-1 combines with J gene TRBJ2-7; D not resolved. The V and J ends lost 2 bases and 0 bases respectively, with 9 bases between them. Germline CDR1 SGHRS, CDR2 YFSETQ. The CDR3 covers 14 residues. This CDR3 reads CASSFDWRSYEQYF. CDR3 in DNA: TGCGCCAGCAGCTTCGACTGGCGCTCCTACGAGCAGTACTTC.

The CDR3 region has the DNA TGCAGTGCTAGAGTTCTAGCGATGGGATACGAGCAGTACTTC. It encodes CSARVLAMGYEQYF. The chain recombines TRBV20-1 with TRBJ2-5, with a possible D match to TRBD2 (6 bases). Judging by the DNA end, TRBJ2-7 fits better; the J call may be wrong. CDR3 length: 14 residues. The germline gives CDR1 DFQATT, CDR2 SNEGSKA (reference sequence).

The chain combines TRBV20-1 with TRBJ2-3; 7 nucleotides match TRBD2. The junction had 7 bases not matched to a gene; V was cut back by 2 bases and J by 2 bases. Germline-derived CDR1 and CDR2 are DFQATT and SNEGSKA (reference sequence). There are 15 residues in the CDR3. The CDR3 reads CSARRAGTLTDTQYF. As DNA, the CDR3 is TGCAGTGCTAGACGAGCGGGGACGCTCACAGATACGCAGTATTTT.

Remarks on this clonotype: At one of its ends the junction is not consistent with the germline gene, which may arise from a read error. The chain has TRBV6-5 and TRBJ2-7, with D perhaps matching TRBD1 (5 bases). Germline-derived CDR1 and CDR2 are MNHEY and SVGAGI. The CDR3 extends over 14 amino acids. CDR3 region: CAGSYPLGAYEQYF. The CDR3 DNA sequence: TGTGCCGGCAGTTACCCGTTAGGGGCTTACGAGCAGTACTTC.

This clonotype has just a few counts. The chain employs TRBV6-5 and TRBJ2-3; D is possibly TRBD2 (5 bases). This CDR3 comprises 16 residues. Trimming removed 0 bases from V and 0 bases from J, with 10 bases in between. Germline V lookup: CDR1 MNHEY, CDR2 SVGAGI. CDR3 sequence: CASSYSSGKSTDTQYF. The CDR3, as DNA: TGTGCCAGCAGTTACTCGAGCGGAAAGAGCACAGATACGCAGTATTTT.

The chain joins TRBV24-1 to TRBJ2-3; the D call may be TRBD1 or TRBD2 (5 bases each). From germline, CDR1 is KGHDR and CDR2 SFDVKD. V lost 7 bases and J lost 2, with 12 bases in between. The CDR3 is 14 residues long. CDR3 residues: CATSGAAPTDTQYF. CDR3 nucleotides: TGTGCCACCAGCGGGGCAGCCCCCACAGATACGCAGTATTTT.

This clonotype was detected a few times. The chain has TRBV27 and TRBJ2-5, with D maybe TRBD1 (5 bases). CDR1 and CDR2 (germline): MNHEY, SMNVEV (reference sequence). Trimming removed 0 bases at V and 2 bases at J, with 22 bases between. The CDR3 totals 19 residues. As DNA, the CDR3 is TGTGCCAGCAGTTTATCCCCACGTTTTGCGCAGGGTTGGCAAGAGACCCAGTACTTC. Translated, it gives CASSLSPRFAQGWQETQYF.